The rows below give T cell receptor beta chains drawn from one sample of a study of persistence of HIV-infected CD4 T cells. Repertoires were generated with immunoSEQ multiplex PCR, while TCRdb's copy carries only in-frame clones and drops some. This table has about 33,000 clones, 82% appearing once. Their target antigens are unknown. The material was CD4+ T cells sorted from PBMCs after roughly 20-hour stimulation, obtained from a patient who received antiretroviral therapy. The receptors here all came from an adult woman with HIV who was CMV-seropositive. The conserved cysteine and the conserved F or W are not part of the CDR3 here. Part of the rows lack a size; the others show once, few, many or a class for expanded clones.

clone_size v_call cdr3_aa
. TRBV2 ASGNYNFEAF
. TRBV7-6 ASSASSGWSNEKLF
. TRBV6-6 ASSPRDRVLDAQY
. TRBV27 ASSLTGGASYGYT
. TRBV4-1 ASSQELSRNEQF
. TRBV6-5 ASSYRPNTGELF
. TRBV18 ASSVRPEGNEQY
. TRBV7-2 ASSLGVAAQGRPPEQY
. TRBV7-9 ASSLGSPVQETQY
. TRBV5-8 ASSFNRGVSGANVLT
. TRBV7-2 ASSLVGRESTDTQY
. TRBV6-2/TRBV6-3 ASSSGQGGEKLF
. TRBV24-1 ATMKTGEEETQY
. TRBV2 ASSFFPTGYEETQY
. TRBV3-1/TRBV3-2 ASSQVTDSPLH
. TRBV19 ASSPRTGHWGYT
. TRBV11-3 ASSLDHRSSAYGYT
. TRBV25-1 ASSVSGRGVAETQY
. TRBV9 ATYISLEGEKGMGPKNIQY
. TRBV7-2 ASSLYLAGAETQY
. TRBV27 ASTSQTGGSYEQY
few TRBV10-3 AISQDWRDRVPQY
. TRBV20-1 SASRQVGYNEQF
once TRBV18 ASSVYGTGDSNQPQH
. TRBV5-4 ASSFRSGQETQY
. TRBV27 ASSGTGVQPQH
. TRBV19 ASSIVGVNTEAF
. TRBV9 ASSNPGTVSSPLH
once TRBV5-1 ASSLGSSSSTDTQY
. TRBV19 ASSPGTSGRVPAQY
. TRBV7-9 ASGSGLEKLF
. TRBV7-2 ASSPQGQGSGANVLT
. TRBV5-6 ASSLGLSNTEAF
. TRBV10-1 ASSQSRSNTGELF
. TRBV27 ASSRQGYEQY
few TRBV2 ASSDPGAQPQH
. TRBV6-5 ASTRTFGNTIY
. TRBV10-3 AISDRVIGGYT
few TRBV19 ASSIRFQPTEAF
few TRBV5-1 ASSLAVGGGTDTQY
. TRBV3-1/TRBV3-2 ASSQGDPRLAGGRGTDTQY
. TRBV5-1 ASRGEGAPAGELF
. TRBV18 ASSPSQGGQPQH
. TRBV5-5 ASSQLAGVNTGELF
. TRBV19 ASSIGTLSY
. TRBV24-1 ATSDAGMDGYT
once TRBV28 ASSPPQFTEAF
. TRBV2 ASSVEQGMNTEAF
. TRBV5-1 ASSTQGGSTEAF
. TRBV6-5 ASKGTGIQQPQH
. TRBV27 ASRTSGPYNEQF
. TRBV18 ASSRQGRGDTQY